The following is a TCR beta chain sequence with its context. Its antigen is unidentified. The sample originates from a study of T cell clones after liver transplantation. Study summary: Draws occurred before transplant, before withdrawal, and after complete or failed withdrawal.

Unstimulated PBMCs were sorted into CD3+CD4+ and CD3+CD8+ populations. Trimming cost V 4 bases and J 1 base; bases outside gene matches: 4. Per germline, CDR1 SGHRS and CDR2 YFSETQ. The CDR3 runs 16 residues. The table came from immunoSEQ multiplex PCR; TCRdb's copy has only in-frame clones and leaves some out. Here the sample spans about 70,000 clones, 75% to 85% being singletons. Study-wide results and caveats: Low donor cell numbers restricted donor-reactive repertoire measurement in two subjects.

This sequence was found in a human patient who received a liver transplant. Some T cells may originate from the graft donor. The rearrangement links TRBV5-1 to TRBJ2-4, with 11 positions matching TRBD1. The sequences come from CD4+ T cells from blood, collected 12 months after liver transplant. CDR3 DNA: TGCGCCAGCAGCGCCCGGGACAGGGGGGCCAAAAACATTCAGTACTTC. Its protein is CASSARDRGAKNIQYF.